This T cell receptor beta chain is drawn from a study of T cells expressing NK-cell markers. Study outcomes and limitations: No clear determination of HCMV specificity was made for expanded NKG2C+ T cell clones. One observes that, in several donors, these clonotypes were also the leading ones within the CD3+CD56-NKG2C+ fraction. The dominant NKG2C+ clonotypes represented about 1.0-7.0% of CD8+ T cells in over 5 donors.

Concerning this clonotype: The antigen remains unidentified.

UMIs were included in TCR beta cDNA generated by 5'RACE template switching. TCRdb re-called the 5' RACE reads; every CDR3 protein appears as one record, without DNA. The listing contains 300,000 to 450,000 distinct CDR3 sequences. CDR3 length: 15 amino acids. From germline, CDR1 is SGHVS and CDR2 FQNEAQ. This sequence was found in a man aged 18 to 69 in good health. This chain links TRBV7-8 with TRBJ2-7; TCRdb designates TRBD1, a call that cannot be tested without DNA. Source material: blood T cells: a sorted CD56 or NKG2C T cell subset, CD4+ or CD8+ T cells, or bulk PBMC T cells (not recorded which). CDR3 in amino acids: CASSLAGGQGYEQYF.